This TCR beta chain emerged from a study of spatial heterogeneity in lung cancer. Documented time point: sample taken at primary tumor resection. The donor population consisted of over 55 patients with untreated, early-stage non-small cell lung cancer. No cells were sorted before sequencing. The whole RNA sequenced was extracted from tumor, nontumor lung or frozen PBMC. General study points: Circulating ubiquitous expanded tumor TCRs were observed more frequently at resection than at follow-up.

TCR cDNA molecules each carried a unique molecular identifier. TCRdb analysed the 5' RACE reads with MiXCR anew, one entry per CDR3 protein. This sample carries more than 80,000 distinct CDR3 sequences, 9.5% to 15% of them seen once, and the ten largest clones take about 41%. The table lists this clonotype with a few counts. Its matching antigen is unknown. This receptor was identified in a male donor with early-stage non-small cell lung cancer. This specimen consisted of PBMCs, obtained at surgery.

The CDR3 DNA reads as TGCGCCAGCAGCCAAGATGTGTGGTCCTACGAGCAGTACTTC. This codes for CASSQDVWSYEQYF. The rearrangement uses TRBV4-3 and TRBJ2-7; no definite D call. This CDR3 has 14 amino acids. Trimming took off 0 bases at V and 1 base at J, with 7 bases between the two ends. Germline V lookup: CDR1 LGHNA, CDR2 YSLEER.